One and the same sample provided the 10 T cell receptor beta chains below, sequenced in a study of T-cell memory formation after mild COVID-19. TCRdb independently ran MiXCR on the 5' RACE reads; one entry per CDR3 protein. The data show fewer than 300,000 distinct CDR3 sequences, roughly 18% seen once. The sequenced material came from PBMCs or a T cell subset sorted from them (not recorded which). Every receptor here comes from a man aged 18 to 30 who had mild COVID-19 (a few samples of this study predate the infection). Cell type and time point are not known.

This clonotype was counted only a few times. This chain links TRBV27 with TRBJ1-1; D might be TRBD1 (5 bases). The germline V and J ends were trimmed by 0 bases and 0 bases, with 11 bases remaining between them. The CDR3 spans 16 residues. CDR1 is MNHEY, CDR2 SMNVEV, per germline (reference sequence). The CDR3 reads CASSLSPGPLNTEAFF. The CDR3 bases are TGTGCCAGCAGTTTATCACCGGGACCACTGAACACTGAAGCTTTCTTT.

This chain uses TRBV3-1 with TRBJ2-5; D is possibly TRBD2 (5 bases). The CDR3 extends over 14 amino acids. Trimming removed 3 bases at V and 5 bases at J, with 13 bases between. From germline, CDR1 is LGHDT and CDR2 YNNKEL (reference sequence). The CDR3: CASSQLRATETQYF. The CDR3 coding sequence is TGTGCCAGCAGCCAGCTGAGGGCCACGGAGACCCAGTACTTC.

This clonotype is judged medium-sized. DNA of the CDR3: TGTGCCAGCAGCGGCCGGGGGATCCTCTTATTCGAAGCCAAAAACATTCAGTACTTC. Encoded protein: CASSGRGILLFEAKNIQYF. The chain combines TRBV7-9 with TRBJ2-4; tentative D call: TRBD2 (6 bases). Trimming removed 5 bases from V and 0 bases from J, with 23 bases in between. The CDR3 consists of 19 residues. Germline V gene sequence: CDR1 SEHNR, CDR2 FQNEAQ (reference sequence).

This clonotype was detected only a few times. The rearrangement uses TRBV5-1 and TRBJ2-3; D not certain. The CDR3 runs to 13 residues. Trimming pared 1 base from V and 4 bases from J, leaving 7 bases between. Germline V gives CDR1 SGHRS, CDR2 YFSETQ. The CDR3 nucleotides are TGCGCCAGCAGCTTGCCTACGTCAGATACGCAGTATTTT. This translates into CASSLPTSDTQYF.

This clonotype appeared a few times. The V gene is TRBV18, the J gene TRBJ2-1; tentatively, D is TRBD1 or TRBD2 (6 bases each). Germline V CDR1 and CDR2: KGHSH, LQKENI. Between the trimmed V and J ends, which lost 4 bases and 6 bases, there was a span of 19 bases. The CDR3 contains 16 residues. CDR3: CASSRPGAGKGNEQFF. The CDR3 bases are TGTGCCAGCTCACGACCGGGGGCAGGGAAGGGCAATGAGCAGTTCTTC.

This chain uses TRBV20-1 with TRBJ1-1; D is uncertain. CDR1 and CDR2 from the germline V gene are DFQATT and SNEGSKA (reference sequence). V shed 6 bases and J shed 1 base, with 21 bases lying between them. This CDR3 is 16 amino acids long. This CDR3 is CSAPKTEILGNTEAFF. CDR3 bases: TGCAGTGCGCCTAAGACGGAAATCTTGGGGAACACTGAAGCTTTCTTT.

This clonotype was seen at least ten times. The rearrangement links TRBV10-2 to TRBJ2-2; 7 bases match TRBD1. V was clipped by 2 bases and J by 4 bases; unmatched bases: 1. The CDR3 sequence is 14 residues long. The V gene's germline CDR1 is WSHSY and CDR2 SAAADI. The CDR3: CASSEPGGTGELFF. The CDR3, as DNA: TGCGCCAGCAGTGAGCCAGGGGGCACCGGGGAGCTGTTTTTT.

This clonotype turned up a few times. CDR3 region: CATSGRGLDEQYF. The CDR3 bases are TGTGCCACCAGTGGCAGGGGACTAGACGAGCAGTACTTC. V is TRBV7-9 and J is TRBJ2-7; 8 bases line up with TRBD2. The CDR3 has 13 residues. Unmatched junction bases numbered 10, after V lost 10 bases and J lost 5 bases. Germline-derived CDR1 and CDR2 are SEHNR and FQNEAQ (reference sequence).

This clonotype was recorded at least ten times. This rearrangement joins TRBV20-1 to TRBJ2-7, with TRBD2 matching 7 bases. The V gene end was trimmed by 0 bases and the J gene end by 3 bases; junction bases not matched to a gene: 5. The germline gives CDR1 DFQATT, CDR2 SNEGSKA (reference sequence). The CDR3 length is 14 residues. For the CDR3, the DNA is TGCAGTGCTAGAGATCGTGGGGGGGGCTACGAGCAGTACTTC. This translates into CSARDRGGGYEQYF.

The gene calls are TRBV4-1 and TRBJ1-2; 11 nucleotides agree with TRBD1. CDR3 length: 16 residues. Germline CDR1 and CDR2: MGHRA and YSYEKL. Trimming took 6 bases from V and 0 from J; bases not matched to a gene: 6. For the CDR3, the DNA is TGCGCCAGCAGGAGGACAGGGGGCCCCACTAACTATGGCTACACCTTC. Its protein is CASRRTGGPTNYGYTF.